The entry below gives a single TCR beta chain sequence along with its context. The sample is drawn from a study of blood T cell repertoires in COVID-19. Study summary: Acute and convalescent COVID-19 samples came from the United States, Italy and Spain. In each case, the material was cDNA or gDNA derived from T cells, B-cell-depleted T cells, or PBMCs.

This CDR3 contains 15 residues. Germline V gives CDR1 SGHVS, CDR2 FNYEAQ. The V segment lost 4 bases and the J segment 6 bases; nucleotides outside the gene matches: 5. Original analysis: Nucleated cell number was recorded as an estimate derived from reference gene primer amplification. Profiled with immunoSEQ multiplex PCR; TCRdb holds only in-frame clones, not every one. V and J calls and clone size are given by that table; D and trimming were obtained from the DNA. The top ten clones hold around 1.1% of a sample with around 200,000 clones, more than 85% of them seen once. This rearrangement joins TRBV7-6 to TRBJ2-1, with 11 bases fitting TRBD2. The sequence was obtained from a man aged 25-45 years with acute or convalescent COVID-19. Specimen: peripheral blood. Here the CDR3 DNA reads TGTGCCAGCAGCTCGGGACTAGCGGAGGGCAATGAGCAGTTCTTC. Translated, it gives CASSSGLAEGNEQFF.